This TCR beta chain is drawn from a study of CD8+CD57+ T cells in acquired aplastic anemia. The ends lost 5 bases at V and 9 bases at J; junction bases unmatched: 15. CDR3 length: 17 residues. Looked up from germline, CDR1 is SGHAT and CDR2 is FQNNGV. TCR beta VDJ combinations and CDR3 sequences were profiled from genomic DNA. TCRdb re-called the reads through MiXCR, storing one row per CDR3 protein. The sample records around 50,000 distinct CDR3 sequences, approximately 52% being singletons. Only patients with CD8+CD57+ cell expansion on flow cytometry were chosen for sequencing. The chain has TRBV11-2 and TRBJ1-6, with TRBD1 matching over 8 bases. The sequence was obtained from a human donor with aplastic anemia. The sequenced sample was sorted CD4+, CD8+, or CD8+CD57+ T cells (not recorded which) from PBMCs. The CDR3 loop reads CASSLILGTGRGSPLHF. In nucleotides, the CDR3 is TGTGCCAGCAGCCTCATCCTGGGGACAGGAAGAGGTTCACCCCTCCACTTT.